A selection of T cell receptor beta chains follows, all from one sample in a study of vaccination and CD4 T cells after COVID-19. TCRdb itself ran the PCR reads through MiXCR, one entry per CDR3 protein. The table records fewer than 15,000 distinct CDR3 sequences, over 60% of them present only once. These receptors' targets are unknown. Sequencing was carried out using CD4+ T cells from blood, cultured in vitro. The receptor set was obtained from a human donor who had recovered from COVID-19. The CDR3 runs from the conserved cysteine through the conserved F or W. Each record gives: clone size, V gene, J gene, D gene, CDR3 DNA, CDR3 protein. A D gene is named only where the DNA matches it firmly. Clone size is stated in some rows and not others, as once, few, many or a class when expanded.

>.|TRBV12-3/TRBV12-4|TRBJ1-2|.
TGTGCCAGCAGTTTTAGTAGGGTGGTTTCTGGCTACACCTTC
CASSFSRVVSGYTF
>.|TRBV20-1|TRBJ1-2|.
TGCAGTGCTAGTGTCGGACAGCCTAACTATGGCTACACCTTC
CSASVGQPNYGYTF
>.|TRBV18|TRBJ2-2|.
TGTGCCAGCTCACCTTCTCCCAACACCGGGGAGCTGTTTTTT
CASSPSPNTGELFF
>.|TRBV27|TRBJ2-5|.
TGTGCCAGCAGTTCGGCGGGAATGACCCAGTACTTC
CASSSAGMTQYF
>.|TRBV20-1|TRBJ2-7|.
TGCAGTGCTAGAAAGGGGTCCTACGAGCAGTACTTC
CSARKGSYEQYF
>.|TRBV6-1|TRBJ1-6|.
TGTGCCAGTCCCCACAGCCTTAATTCACCCCTCCACTTT
CASPHSLNSPLHF
>.|TRBV11-2|TRBJ1-1|.
TGTGCCAGCAGCTTAATGGAGGGTGGGACTGAAGCTTTCTTT
CASSLMEGGTEAFF
>.|TRBV7-9|TRBJ1-1|.
TGTGCCAGCAGCTTATGGCCTGGGTACACTGAAGCTTTCTTT
CASSLWPGYTEAFF
>few|TRBV20-1|TRBJ1-5|TRBD1
TGCAGTGCTAGGGTGGCGGGGACAGGGGGTTATCAGCCCCAGCATTTT
CSARVAGTGGYQPQHF
>.|TRBV18|TRBJ2-5|.
TGTGCCAGCTCACCAGGTCAGGGCGGAGAGACCCAGTACTTC
CASSPGQGGETQYF
>once|TRBV7-2|TRBJ2-7|.
TGTGCCAGCAGCTTAGCGTCAGGGGAGTACGAGCAGTACTTC
CASSLASGEYEQYF
>once|TRBV5-1|TRBJ1-2|.
TGCGCCAGCAGCTTGGAACAGGCAGCTGGCTACACCTTC
CASSLEQAAGYTF
>.|TRBV7-2|TRBJ1-3|.
TGTGCCAGCAGCTTCAGGGCTGGTGGAAACACCATATATTTT
CASSFRAGGNTIYF
>.|TRBV6-5|TRBJ1-5|.
TGTGCCAGCAGTTACTCTCAGAGGGATCAGCCCCAGCATTTT
CASSYSQRDQPQHF
>few|TRBV2|TRBJ1-1|.
TGTGCCTTACAGGGCTCGGGCACTGAAGCTTTCTTT
CALQGSGTEAFF
>.|TRBV6-5|TRBJ1-3|.
TGTGCCAGCAGTTATGGAGACTCTGGAAACACCATATATTTT
CASSYGDSGNTIYF
>few|TRBV6-2/TRBV6-3|TRBJ1-1|TRBD1
TGTGCCAGCAGTTATAGGTCAGGGGGGAACACTGAAGCTTTCTTT
CASSYRSGGNTEAFF
>.|TRBV27|TRBJ1-1|.
TGTGCCAGCACCGCCCGGGGGACGGGGAACACTGAAGCTTTCTTT
CASTARGTGNTEAFF
>.|TRBV5-4|TRBJ1-6|.
TGTGCCAGCAGCCTGGGAGGAGGTTTGTCTTATAATTCACCCCTCCACTTT
CASSLGGGLSYNSPLHF
>.|TRBV12-3/TRBV12-4|TRBJ1-6|.
TGTGCCAGCAGTTTGGGGGGCAATTCACCCCTCCACTTT
CASSLGGNSPLHF
>.|TRBV11-2|TRBJ2-1|.
TGTGCCAGCAGCTCCCTTAGGACACACAATGAGCAGTTCTTC
CASSSLRTHNEQFF
>few|TRBV12-3/TRBV12-4|TRBJ1-1|.
TGTGCCAGCAGTTTCTCGGGACGGTATGAAGCTTTCTTT
CASSFSGRYEAFF
>.|TRBV4-2|TRBJ1-2|.
TGTGCCAGCAGCCAAGGGTTTAACTATGGCTACACCTTC
CASSQGFNYGYTF
>few|TRBV18|TRBJ2-5|.
TGTGCCAGCTCACCTAACGGTCCACAAGAGACCCAGTACTTC
CASSPNGPQETQYF
>.|TRBV6-5|TRBJ2-7|.
TGTGCCAGCAGTTACTTTATCGGCGGAACCTACGAGCAGTACTTC
CASSYFIGGTYEQYF
>.|TRBV27|TRBJ2-7|TRBD2
TGTGCCAGCAGTTTAGGAAGGCTAGCGGGAGGGTATTCCTACGAGCAGTACTTC
CASSLGRLAGGYSYEQYF
>.|TRBV7-9|TRBJ2-1|TRBD2
TGTGCCAGCAGCGCTCAAGGGACCGGGACTAGCGGGAGAACCTACAATGAGCAGTTCTTC
CASSAQGTGTSGRTYNEQFF
>.|TRBV6-1|TRBJ2-3|TRBD2
TGTGCCAGCAGCAAACTAGCGGGAGTAGCAGATACGCAGTATTTT
CASSKLAGVADTQYF
>.|TRBV10-1|TRBJ1-1|.
TGCGCCAGCAGTGAGTCCGCGCAGGGAGGAACTGAAGCTTTCTTT
CASSESAQGGTEAFF
>.|TRBV30|TRBJ1-2|.
TGTGCCTGGGGCCGAGATGGAGGACTCGGCTACACCTTC
CAWGRDGGLGYTF
>.|TRBV6-1|TRBJ1-1|TRBD1
TGTGCCAGCATCTTCTACCGGGACAGTCATCGAGGTGAAGCTTTCTTT
CASIFYRDSHRGEAFF
>.|TRBV10-3|TRBJ2-7|TRBD2
TGTGCCGTTAGGACTAGCGGGAGGACCTTAGGCGAGCAGTACTTC
CAVRTSGRTLGEQYF
>once|TRBV7-2|TRBJ1-2|TRBD1
TGTGCCAGCACCCCCCCGGACAGGGGCTATGGCTACACCTTC
CASTPPDRGYGYTF
>.|TRBV5-1|TRBJ2-5|.
TGCGCCAGCAGCTTGCTCGGACAAGAGACCCAGTACTTC
CASSLLGQETQYF
>once|TRBV23-1|TRBJ2-6|.
TGCGCCAGCAGTCTAGCGGTAAAGAGGCCTGGGGCCAACGTCCTGACTTTC
CASSLAVKRPGANVLTF
>.|TRBV7-9|TRBJ2-5|.
TGTGCCAGCAGCCCGTTCCAAGAGACCCAGTACTTC
CASSPFQETQYF
>.|TRBV12-3/TRBV12-4|TRBJ1-5|.
TGTGCCAGCAGCCCCGCCGTAGGGAGCAATCAGCCCCAGCATTTT
CASSPAVGSNQPQHF
>.|TRBV7-2|TRBJ1-2|.
TGTGCCAGCAGCTTTGGACAGCCCACCTATGGCTACACCTTC
CASSFGQPTYGYTF
>once|TRBV12-3/TRBV12-4|TRBJ1-2|.
TGTGCCAGCAGTCTGACAGGCCCAAGCAATGGCTACACCTTC
CASSLTGPSNGYTF
>few|TRBV24-1|TRBJ2-3|TRBD1
TGTGCCACCAGTGCACCAGGGGGCTTTAGCACAGATACGCAGTATTTT
CATSAPGGFSTDTQYF
>few|TRBV12-3/TRBV12-4|TRBJ1-1|.
TGTGCCAGCAGTTTATGGGCCACTGAAGCTTTCTTT
CASSLWATEAFF
>.|TRBV30|TRBJ2-7|TRBD1
TGTGCCGCGGGACAGGGGGCGGGCGAGCAGTACTTC
CAAGQGAGEQYF
>few|TRBV10-3|TRBJ2-3|.
TGTGCCATCAGTGGCGAGGGCTCAGGTGATACGCAGTATTTT
CAISGEGSGDTQYF
>few|TRBV7-9|TRBJ1-2|.
TGTGCCAGCAGCTTTGGTGATTCGAAACGCGGCTACACCTTC
CASSFGDSKRGYTF
>few|TRBV7-2|TRBJ2-2|TRBD1
TGTGCCAGCAGCTTGGACAGGGCGGGCGGGGAGCTGTTTTTT
CASSLDRAGGELFF
>.|TRBV7-2|TRBJ1-2|.
TGTGCCAGCAGCTTCCTGGGATCGGCGGAGGGCTATGGCTACACCTTC
CASSFLGSAEGYGYTF
>few|TRBV20-1|TRBJ1-1|.
TGCAGTGCTAGCTCCAGGAACACTGAAGCTTTCTTT
CSASSRNTEAFF
>.|TRBV6-2/TRBV6-3|TRBJ2-7|TRBD1
TGTGCCAGCATCGGAGGTGTGGGGACAGCTACCTACGAGCAGTACTTC
CASIGGVGTATYEQYF
>.|TRBV20-1|TRBJ2-2|TRBD2
TGCAGTGCTACTAGCGGGAGTGACACCGGGGAGCTGTTTTTT
CSATSGSDTGELFF
>.|TRBV9|TRBJ1-6|.
TGTGCCAGCAGCAAGGTCAGGGAATCACCCCTCCACTTT
CASSKVRESPLHF
>few|TRBV20-1|TRBJ2-4|.
TGCAGTGCTACCATCACGGACATTCAGTACTTC
CSATITDIQYF
>.|TRBV10-1|TRBJ2-1|TRBD2
TGCGCCAGCAGTGAGCGGGGTAGCGGGAGCTACAATGAGCAGTTCTTC
CASSERGSGSYNEQFF
>.|TRBV7-8|TRBJ1-1|TRBD1
TGTGCCAGCAGCCGGCAGGGGGACACTGAAGCTTTCTTT
CASSRQGDTEAFF
>.|TRBV15|TRBJ2-5|.
TGTGCCACCAGCAGCGGCAGTATACAGACCCAGTACTTC
CATSSGSIQTQYF
>.|TRBV3-1|TRBJ1-1|.
TGTGCCAGCAGCCAAGGACGGGTGAACACTGAAGCTTTCTTT
CASSQGRVNTEAFF
>.|TRBV7-9|TRBJ1-6|.
TGTGCCAGCAGCTTAGGGGCGGGGAATTCACCCCTCCACTTT
CASSLGAGNSPLHF
>once|TRBV20-1|TRBJ2-7|.
TGCAGTGCTCCCCGAGGCAGGGCCACCTACGAGCAGTACTTC
CSAPRGRATYEQYF
>once|TRBV10-3|TRBJ2-7|TRBD2
TGTGCCATCAGTGATCCAGGACTAGCGGGAGGAAGATGGGAGCAGTACTTC
CAISDPGLAGGRWEQYF
>.|TRBV19|TRBJ2-7|.
TGTGCCAGTAGTGGCCCTCGGGAGCAGTACTTC
CASSGPREQYF